This T cell receptor (beta chain) was captured by sequencing in a study of blood T cell repertoires in COVID-19. Study-wide context: Whether acute or convalescent, the COVID-19 samples came from the United States, Italy and Spain. T cells, B-cell-depleted T cells, or PBMCs provided the cDNA or gDNA that served as material.

This clone was found once. Authors' data handling: Estimation of nucleated cell counts was performed using reference gene primer amplification. Profiling relied on immunoSEQ multiplex PCR, and the TCRdb table lists in-frame clones only, not all of them. That table furnishes V, J and clone size, whereas the DNA furnished D and trimming. This repertoire shows about 42,000 clones, approximately 86% found once; its top ten account for 10% to 15%. This CDR3 is built from 16 residues. Germline lookup yields CDR1 SGHTA and CDR2 FQGTGA. The junction had 9 bases not matched to a gene; V was cut back by 4 bases and J by 5 bases.

This TCR was recovered from a human donor in a cohort sampled during active COVID-19. The chain joins TRBV7-3 to TRBJ2-3, with 10 bases lining up with TRBD1. Specimen: peripheral blood. The CDR3: CASSWGNRDRGDTQYF. CDR3 nucleotide sequence: TGTGCCAGCAGCTGGGGGAACCGGGACAGGGGAGATACGCAGTATTTT.